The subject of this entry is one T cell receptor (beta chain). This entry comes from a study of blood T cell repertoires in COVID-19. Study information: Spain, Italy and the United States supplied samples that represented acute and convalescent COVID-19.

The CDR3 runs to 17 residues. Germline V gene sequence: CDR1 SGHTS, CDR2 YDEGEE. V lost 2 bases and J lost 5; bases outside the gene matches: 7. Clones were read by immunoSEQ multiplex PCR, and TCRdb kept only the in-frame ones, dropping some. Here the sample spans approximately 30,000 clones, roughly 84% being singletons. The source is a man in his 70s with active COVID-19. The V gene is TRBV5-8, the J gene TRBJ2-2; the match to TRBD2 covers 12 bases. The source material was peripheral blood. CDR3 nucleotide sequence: TGTGCCAGCAGCTTCGCTAGCGGGGGGGCAAGAACCGGGGAGCTGTTTTTT. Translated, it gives CASSFASGGARTGELFF.